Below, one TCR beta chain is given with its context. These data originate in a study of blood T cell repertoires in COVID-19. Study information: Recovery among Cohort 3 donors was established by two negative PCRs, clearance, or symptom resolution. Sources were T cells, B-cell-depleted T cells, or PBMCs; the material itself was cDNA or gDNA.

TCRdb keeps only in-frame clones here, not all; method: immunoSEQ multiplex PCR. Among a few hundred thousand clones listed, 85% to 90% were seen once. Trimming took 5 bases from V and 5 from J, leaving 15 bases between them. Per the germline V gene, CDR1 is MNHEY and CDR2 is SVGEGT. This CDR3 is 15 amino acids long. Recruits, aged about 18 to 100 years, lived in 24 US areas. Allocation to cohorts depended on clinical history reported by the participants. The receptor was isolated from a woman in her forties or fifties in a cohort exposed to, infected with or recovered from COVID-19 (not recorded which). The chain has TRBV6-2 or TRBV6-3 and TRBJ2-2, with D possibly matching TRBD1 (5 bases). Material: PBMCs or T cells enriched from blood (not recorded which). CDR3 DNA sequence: TGTGCCAGCAGTGCTACAGGAGTAAGGACCGGGGAGCTGTTTTTT. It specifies CASSATGVRTGELFF.